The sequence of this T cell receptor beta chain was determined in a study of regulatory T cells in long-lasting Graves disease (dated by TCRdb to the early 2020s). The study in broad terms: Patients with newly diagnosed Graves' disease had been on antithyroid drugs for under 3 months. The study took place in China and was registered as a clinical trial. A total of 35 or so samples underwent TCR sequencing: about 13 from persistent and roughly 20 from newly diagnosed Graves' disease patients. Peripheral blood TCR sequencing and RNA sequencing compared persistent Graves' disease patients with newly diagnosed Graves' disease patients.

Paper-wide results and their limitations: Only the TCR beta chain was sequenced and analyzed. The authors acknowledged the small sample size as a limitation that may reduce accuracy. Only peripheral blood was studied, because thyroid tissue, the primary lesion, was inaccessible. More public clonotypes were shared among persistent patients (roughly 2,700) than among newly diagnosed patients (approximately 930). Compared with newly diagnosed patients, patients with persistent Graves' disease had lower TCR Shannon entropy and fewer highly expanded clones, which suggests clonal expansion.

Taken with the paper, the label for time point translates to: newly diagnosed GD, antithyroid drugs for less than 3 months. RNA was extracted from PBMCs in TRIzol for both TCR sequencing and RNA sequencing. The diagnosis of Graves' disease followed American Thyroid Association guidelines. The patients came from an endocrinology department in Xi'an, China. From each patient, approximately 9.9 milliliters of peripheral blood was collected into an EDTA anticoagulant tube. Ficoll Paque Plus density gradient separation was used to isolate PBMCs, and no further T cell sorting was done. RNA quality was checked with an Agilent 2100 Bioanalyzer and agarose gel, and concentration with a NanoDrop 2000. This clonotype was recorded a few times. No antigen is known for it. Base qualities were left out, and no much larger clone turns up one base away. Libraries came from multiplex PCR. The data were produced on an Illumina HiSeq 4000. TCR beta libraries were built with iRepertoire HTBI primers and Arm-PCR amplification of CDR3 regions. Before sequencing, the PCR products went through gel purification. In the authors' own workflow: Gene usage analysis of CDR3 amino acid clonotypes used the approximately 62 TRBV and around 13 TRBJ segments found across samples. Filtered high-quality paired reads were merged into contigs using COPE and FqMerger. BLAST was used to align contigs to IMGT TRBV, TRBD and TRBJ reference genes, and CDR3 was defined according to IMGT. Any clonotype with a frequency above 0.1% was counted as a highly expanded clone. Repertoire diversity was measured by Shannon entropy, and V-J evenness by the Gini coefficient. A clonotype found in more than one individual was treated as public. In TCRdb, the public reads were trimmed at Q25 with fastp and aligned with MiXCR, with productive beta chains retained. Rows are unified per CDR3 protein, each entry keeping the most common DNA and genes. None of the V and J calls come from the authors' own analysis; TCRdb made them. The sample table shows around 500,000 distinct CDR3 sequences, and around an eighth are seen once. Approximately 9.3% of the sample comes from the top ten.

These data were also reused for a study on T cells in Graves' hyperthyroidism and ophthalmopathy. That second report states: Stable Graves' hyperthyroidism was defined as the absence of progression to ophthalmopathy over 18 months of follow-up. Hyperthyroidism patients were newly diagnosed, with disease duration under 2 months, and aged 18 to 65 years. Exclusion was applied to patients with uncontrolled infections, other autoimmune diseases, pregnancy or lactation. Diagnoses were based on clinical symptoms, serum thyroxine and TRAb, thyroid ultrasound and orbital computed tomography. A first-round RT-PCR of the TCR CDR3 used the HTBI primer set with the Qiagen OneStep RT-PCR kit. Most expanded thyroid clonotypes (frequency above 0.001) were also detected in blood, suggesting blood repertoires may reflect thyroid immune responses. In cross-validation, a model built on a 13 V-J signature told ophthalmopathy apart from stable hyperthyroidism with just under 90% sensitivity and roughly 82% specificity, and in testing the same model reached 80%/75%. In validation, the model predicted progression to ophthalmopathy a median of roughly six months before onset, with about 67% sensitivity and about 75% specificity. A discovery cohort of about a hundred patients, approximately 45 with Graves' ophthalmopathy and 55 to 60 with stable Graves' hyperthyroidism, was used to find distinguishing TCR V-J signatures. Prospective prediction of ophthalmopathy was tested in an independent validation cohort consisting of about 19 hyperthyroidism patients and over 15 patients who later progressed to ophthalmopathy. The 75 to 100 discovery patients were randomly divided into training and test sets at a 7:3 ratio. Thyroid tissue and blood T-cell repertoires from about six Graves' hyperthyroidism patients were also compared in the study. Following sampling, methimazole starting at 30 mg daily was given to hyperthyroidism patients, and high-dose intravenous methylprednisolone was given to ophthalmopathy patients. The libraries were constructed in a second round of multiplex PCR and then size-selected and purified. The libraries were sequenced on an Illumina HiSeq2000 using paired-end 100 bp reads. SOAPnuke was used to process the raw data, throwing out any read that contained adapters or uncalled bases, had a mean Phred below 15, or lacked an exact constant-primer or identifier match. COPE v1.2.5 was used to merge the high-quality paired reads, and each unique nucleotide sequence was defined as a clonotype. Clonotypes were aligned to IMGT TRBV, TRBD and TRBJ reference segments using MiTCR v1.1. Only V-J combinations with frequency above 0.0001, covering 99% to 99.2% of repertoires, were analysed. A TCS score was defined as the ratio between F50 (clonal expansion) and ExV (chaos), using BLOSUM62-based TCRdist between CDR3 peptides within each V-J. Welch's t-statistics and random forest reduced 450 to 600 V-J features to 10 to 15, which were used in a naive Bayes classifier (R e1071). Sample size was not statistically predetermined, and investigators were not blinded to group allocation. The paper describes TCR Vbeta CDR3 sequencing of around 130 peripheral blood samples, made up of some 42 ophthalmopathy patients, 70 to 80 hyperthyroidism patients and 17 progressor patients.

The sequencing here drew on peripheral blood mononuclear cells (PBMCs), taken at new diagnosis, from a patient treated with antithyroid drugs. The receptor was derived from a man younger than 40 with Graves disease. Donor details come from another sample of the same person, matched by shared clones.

The CDR3 protein is CASSPPVGTGSNGYTF. The DNA reads TGTGCCAGCAGCCCCCCGGTGGGGACAGGGTCAAATGGCTACACCTTC. Rearrangement joined TRBV6-4 to TRBJ1-2; the junction holds 9 bases that match TRBD1. The CDR3 holds 16 amino acids from the cysteine to the phenylalanine. Left in the record is the CDR3 DNA by itself, 48 bases read in frame from the first base. Reading the germline V gene gives CDR1 MRHNA and CDR2 SNTAGT. Here V drops 6 bases and J drops 6 bases, and the junction holds 14 bases not matched to any gene.